The 24 T cell receptor beta chains below come from one sample, sequenced in a study of OX40 agonist ivuxolimab in advanced cancers. Sequenced by immunoSEQ multiplex PCR; TCRdb stores in-frame clones only, minus some. The table includes approximately 45,000 clones, about 80% detected once. The sample in question was CD4+ or CD8+ T cells sorted from blood, obtained in a trial of the OX40 agonist ivuxolimab. The receptors derive from an adult with an advanced solid tumor such as melanoma, head and neck, liver or kidney cancer.

The V and J genes are TRBV25-1 and TRBJ2-2; a weak D match, TRBD1 (6 bases). CDR3 length: 15 residues. V shed 3 bases and J shed 6 bases, with 14 bases lying between them. CDR1 and CDR2 (germline): MGHDK, SYGVNS. The CDR3 sequence: CASSDAQGKAGELFF. CDR3 nucleotide sequence: TGTGCCAGCAGTGATGCCCAGGGGAAGGCCGGGGAGCTGTTTTTT. Using reference TRBV25-1 and TRBJ2-2 for the parts outside the CDR3, the full variable domain is EADIYQTPRYLVIGTGKKITLECSQTMGHDKMYWYQQDPGMELHLIHYSYGVNSTEKGDLSSESTVSRIRTEHFPLTLESARPSHTSQYLCASSDAQGKAGELFFGEGSRLTVL.

This clone appeared a few times. The V call is TRBV4-2, the J call TRBJ2-7; D not certain. Between the trimmed V and J ends, which lost 0 bases and 2 bases, there was a span of 11 bases. The CDR3 consists of 15 residues. Germline values: CDR1 LGHNA, CDR2 YNFKEQ. DNA of the CDR3: TGTGCCAGCAGCCAAGATTTGGGTTGGACCTACGAGCAGTACTTC. This encodes CASSQDLGWTYEQYF.

The gene calls are TRBV7-2 and TRBJ1-2; TRBD1 agrees at 7 bases. Germline V gene lookup returns CDR1 SGHTA and CDR2 FQGNSA. V shed 3 bases, J shed 1 base, and the junction held 2 bases outside the gene matches. The CDR3 contains 14 residues. CDR3 DNA sequence: TGTGCCAGCAGCTTCGGACAGGTTAACTATGGCTACACCTTC. Its translation is CASSFGQVNYGYTF.

The gene calls are TRBV30 and TRBJ2-3; D assignment may be TRBD1 or TRBD2 (5 bases each). V lost 7 bases to trimming and J lost 3 bases, with 11 bases between them. CDR1 GTSNPN and CDR2 SVGIG come from the germline V gene (reference sequence). The CDR3 has 12 residues. CDR3 in amino acids: CASRGETDTQYF. CDR3 nucleotides: TGTGCCTCTAGAGGGGAGACAGATACGCAGTATTTT.

The chain uses TRBV7-9 and TRBJ2-2; D gene unclear. Per germline, CDR1 SEHNR and CDR2 FQNEAQ (reference sequence). Trimming left V 2 bases short and J 4 bases short, with 8 bases between. The CDR3 consists of 14 residues. The CDR3 sequence is CASSLKGSTGELFF. The CDR3 DNA sequence: TGTGCCAGCAGCTTAAAAGGGTCCACCGGGGAGCTGTTTTTT.

The V gene is TRBV7-2, the J gene TRBJ2-2, with a tentative D call TRBD2 (7 bases). The germline V gene encodes CDR1 SGHTA and CDR2 FQGNSA. The CDR3 runs to 14 residues. Trimming took off 8 bases at V and 5 bases at J, with 15 bases between the two ends. The CDR3 nucleotides read TGTGCCAGCGGAATAGGGGGGGTTACCGGGGAGCTGTTTTTT. This codes for CASGIGGVTGELFF.

The chain has TRBV9 and TRBJ1-6, with 7 bases matching TRBD1. CDR3 length: 14 amino acids. The germline V gene has CDR1 SGDLS and CDR2 YYNGEE. The trim removed 4 bases at V and 5 bases at J, leaving 3 bases unmatched. For the CDR3, the DNA is TGTGCCAGCAGCATCGGGACAGATAATTCACCCCTCCACTTT. Its translation is CASSIGTDNSPLHF.

This chain joins TRBV7-9 and TRBJ2-7, with D possibly being TRBD2 (6 bases). Germline lookup yields CDR1 SEHNR and CDR2 FQNEAQ (reference sequence). V lost 8 bases, J lost 4 bases, and 15 bases lay in between. The CDR3 runs to 13 residues. The CDR3 nucleotides read TGTGCCAGCCGGGGAGCGGGCGCGTACGAGCAGTACTTC. Its translation: CASRGAGAYEQYF.

The chain couples TRBV5-6 to TRBJ2-7; D is unclear. Germline-derived CDR1 and CDR2 are SGHDT and YYEEEE. CDR3 size: 13 residues. Trimming took off 4 bases at V and 7 bases at J, with 15 bases between the two ends. The DNA of the CDR3 is TGTGCCAGCAGCCTCCGTTGGGCGTGGGAGCAGTACTTC. The encoded protein is CASSLRWAWEQYF.

This clone showed up just a few times. The V gene is TRBV29-1, the J gene TRBJ1-2, with 7 positions matching TRBD1. This CDR3 has 14 amino acids. The junction had 7 bases not matched to a gene; V was cut back by 0 bases and J by 6 bases. The germline V gene encodes CDR1 SQVTM and CDR2 ANQGSEA. The CDR3 nucleotides are TGCAGCGTTGAAGACCCAGGGGGTGAGAATGGCTACACCTTC. Its protein product is CSVEDPGGENGYTF.

The rearrangement joins TRBV5-8 to TRBJ1-5; TRBD1 might be the D (5 bases). Deletions cut 0 bases from V and 1 base from J, with 14 bases between. The length of the CDR3 is 17 residues. The germline CDR1 and CDR2 sequences are SGHTS and YDEGEE. The CDR3 loop is CASSLGVGTESNQPQHF. DNA for the CDR3: TGTGCCAGCAGCTTGGGGGTTGGGACGGAGAGCAATCAGCCCCAGCATTTT.

This clone appeared a few times. The V call is TRBV29-1, the J call TRBJ1-1; weak D call: TRBD1 (6 bases). Germline CDR1 reads SQVTM; CDR2 reads ANQGSEA. The CDR3 covers 13 residues. The V and J ends lost 6 bases and 3 bases respectively, with 14 bases between them. CDR3 nucleotides: TGCAGCGTCCGACGGACAGTGGACACTGAAGCTTTCTTT. It codes for CSVRRTVDTEAFF.

The chain is built from TRBV25-1 and TRBJ2-3, with D tentatively TRBD1 or TRBD2 (5 bases each). Trimming cost V 6 bases and J 11 bases, with 18 bases left between them. Germline values: CDR1 MGHDK, CDR2 SYGVNS. The CDR3 consists of 13 residues. CDR3 in amino acids: CASRPGPTGRQYF. The CDR3 DNA reads TGTGCCAGCAGACCGGGACCCACCGGGCGGCAGTATTTT.

V and J are TRBV4-1 and TRBJ2-3; D gene unclear. In germline, CDR1 is MGHRA, CDR2 YSYEKL. The CDR3 totals 16 residues. V dropped 2 bases and J dropped 0 bases, with 12 bases sitting between them. The CDR3, as DNA: TGCGCCAGCAGCCAACAGGACCTCATAAGCACAGATACGCAGTATTTT. Residues: CASSQQDLISTDTQYF.

The chain employs TRBV9 and TRBJ2-3, with 7 bases aligning to TRBD1. The CDR3 runs to 18 residues. Germline CDR1 SGDLS, CDR2 YYNGEE. The ends lost 0 bases at V and 7 bases at J; junction bases unmatched: 17. The CDR3: CASSVDLTSTDRRNTQYF. The CDR3 nucleotides are TGTGCCAGCAGCGTAGACCTAACGTCTACGGACAGGCGAAATACGCAGTATTTT.

This chain uses TRBV9 with TRBJ2-7; D remains unclear. Trimming removed 0 bases at V and 5 bases at J, with 15 bases between. The CDR3 has 15 amino acids. Germline CDR1 reads SGDLS; CDR2 reads YYNGEE. The CDR3 bases are TGTGCCAGCAGCGTAGTAGCAGGTCAGATCAACGAGCAGTACTTC. Protein sequence: CASSVVAGQINEQYF.

J is TRBJ2-3 and V is TRBV6-1, with 9 bases that match TRBD1. Germline lookup yields CDR1 MNHNS and CDR2 SASEGT. V gave up 2 bases and J gave up 1 base; unmatched junction bases: 4. This CDR3 is 16 amino acids long. CDR3 DNA: TGTGCCAGCAGTGAAACAGGGGGCCTTCGCACAGATACGCAGTATTTT. Translating gives CASSETGGLRTDTQYF.

The rearrangement uses TRBV5-4 and TRBJ1-6; a weak D match, TRBD1 (6 bases). The V gene's germline CDR1 is SGHNT and CDR2 YYREEE (reference sequence). The CDR3 has 14 amino acids. With 1 base removed from V and 4 bases from J, the gap between germline ends came to 6 bases. The DNA of the CDR3 is TGTGCCAGCAGCTTGCAGGGGTATAATTCACCCCTCCACTTT. It specifies CASSLQGYNSPLHF.

The rearrangement joins TRBV18 to TRBJ1-5; the match to TRBD1 covers 7 bases. Trimming at V came to 5 bases and at J to 2 bases, leaving 6 bases not matched to a gene. Germline CDR1 reads KGHSH; CDR2 reads LQKENI. The CDR3 sequence is 15 residues long. The CDR3 sequence: CASSLVGTGNQPQHF. CDR3 nucleotides: TGTGCCAGCTCATTAGTCGGGACAGGCAATCAGCCCCAGCATTTT.

This clone was seen only a few times. The V and J genes are TRBV7-2 and TRBJ2-5; 10 bases fit TRBD2. Germline V gives CDR1 SGHTA, CDR2 FQGNSA. V trimming: 5 bases; J trimming: 5 bases; junction bases outside the gene matches: 5. The CDR3 loop spans 14 amino acids. CDR3 region: CASSLGTSVETQYF. In DNA, the CDR3 is TGTGCCAGCAGCCTCGGGACTAGCGTTGAGACCCAGTACTTC.

The gene calls are TRBV11-2 and TRBJ1-2; D gene uncertain. The CDR3 is 13 residues long. Germline-derived CDR1 and CDR2 are SGHAT and FQNNGV. The V gene lost 1 base and the J gene lost 4 bases, with 7 bases spanning the gap. The CDR3 region is CASSLGRAYGYTF. In nucleotides, the CDR3 is TGTGCCAGCAGCTTAGGGAGGGCCTATGGCTACACCTTC.

The J gene is TRBJ1-2, the V gene TRBV30, with a weak D call TRBD1 (6 bases). Trimming took 2 bases from V and 4 from J, leaving 17 bases between them. Per the germline V gene, CDR1 is GTSNPN and CDR2 is SVGIG (reference sequence). CDR3 length equals 15 residues. The CDR3 DNA follows: TGTGCCTGGAGTATAGGGAGCGACAGGAGCTATGGCTACACCTTC. Its protein product is CAWSIGSDRSYGYTF. The full variable domain, rest sourced from reference TRBV30 and TRBJ1-2, is SQTIHQWPATLVQPVGSPLSLECTVEGTSNPNLYWYRQAAGRGLQLLFYSVGIGQISSEVPQNLSASRPQDRQFILSSKKLLLSDSGFYLCAWSIGSDRSYGYTFGSGTRLTVV.

The chain is built from TRBV4-3 and TRBJ2-1, with D tentatively TRBD1 or TRBD2 (6 bases each). V lost 1 base to trimming and J lost 9 bases, with 13 bases between them. Germline V gives CDR1 LGHNA, CDR2 YSLEER. This CDR3 spans 14 amino acids. CDR3 residues: CASSQVGGLFEQFF. CDR3 sequence (DNA): TGCGCCAGCAGCCAAGTAGGGGGGTTGTTTGAGCAGTTCTTC.

This chain joins TRBV30 and TRBJ2-7; TRBD2 matches at 12 bases. This CDR3 spans 15 amino acids. Trimming at V came to 2 bases and at J to 3 bases, leaving 5 bases not matched to a gene. From germline, CDR1 is GTSNPN and CDR2 SVGIG (reference sequence). CDR3 in amino acids: CAWSRLGLAGYEQYF. CDR3 nucleotides: TGTGCCTGGAGTCGATTGGGACTAGCGGGCTACGAGCAGTACTTC. Complete variable domain (other parts from reference TRBV30 and TRBJ2-7): SQTIHQWPATLVQPVGSPLSLECTVEGTSNPNLYWYRQAAGRGLQLLFYSVGIGQISSEVPQNLSASRPQDRQFILSSKKLLLSDSGFYLCAWSRLGLAGYEQYFGPGTRLTVT.